This paragraph reports one T cell receptor (beta chain). Which antigen it targets is not known. No clone much larger than this one lies a single base away; base qualities are absent. Library method: 5' RACE. Sequencing took place on an Illumina HiSeq 2500. A second roughly 6 to 11 cycle PCR used a sample-barcoded 5' primer and a J-beta primer mix. A unique molecular identifier was introduced onto each TCR beta cDNA molecule by a template-switch 5' adaptor carrying 12 random nucleotides. Each sample yielded at least 2.5 million CDR3-containing paired-end reads. All of the RNA was converted into first-strand cDNA using the Mint cDNA synthesis kit, with a TRBC-specific oligonucleotide serving as the primer. Following uracil-DNA glycosylase treatment, all cDNA underwent a first 18-cycle PCR with the universal primers M1SS and BC2_uni_R. Concerning the study's data processing: For normalization, 1 million high-quality reads were randomly selected from each sample, with every read carrying a distinct molecular identifier. Instead of being binned into consensus sequences, reads that shared molecular identifiers were thrown out. MiTCR, with a Q25 quality threshold and the strictest error-elimination algorithm, was used for CDR3 identification, clonotype clustering and error correction. A nonparametric unseen species model with Euler transformation was used to estimate a lower bound on total TCR beta diversity. TCRdb redid the processing of the public reads, applying fastp at Q25 and MiXCR, and retained in-frame beta chains. One record per CDR3 amino acid sequence lists the most common genes and DNA. For this entry, the V and J calls and clone size follow TCRdb and not the study's own pipeline. This sample comprises hundreds of thousands of distinct CDR3 sequences, around 45% of them detected only once. The top ten clonotypes cover about 19% of the sample.

This sample was taken from a study of blood T cells in healthy people across ages (dated by TCRdb to between 2014 and 2017). Background for the entire study: In model experiments, template switching captured about one uniquely barcoded TCR beta cDNA molecule for every two T cells. Age-related changes in TCR beta repertoire diversity were measured in the study by deep sequencing normalized with unique cDNA molecular identifiers. Four age groups were formed from the donors: young (average approximately 15 years), middle-aged (roughly 38), aged (around 68) and long-lived (about 80). To avoid experimental bias, donors of different ages were spread randomly across the sequencing lanes. The study analyzed two additional independent replicas of 1 million unique cDNA reads from the same blood draw for two donors, one aged 18 to 30 and one aged 80 or older. General study outcomes and caveats: Estimates of total diversity based on one million sequenced T cells were considered lower bounds and underestimates. There was a strong correlation between observed TCR beta diversity and the percentage of naive T cells measured by flow cytometry. Compared with the aged group, more naive CD4+ T cells, fewer expanded clones and increased TCR diversity were shown by the long-lived group, suggesting age selection. Observed TCR beta diversity per million T cells fell roughly linearly with age, and a significant reduction was already apparent by age roughly 40. Conclusive comparison of naive and antigen-experienced compartments was prevented by the profiling of bulk unsorted PBMCs. Donor CMV infection status was unknown, potentially confounding age-related changes in expanded clonotypes.

The CDR3 runs 14 residues from the cysteine to the phenylalanine. Solely the CDR3 DNA is kept, with 42 bases framed from the first base. V is cut by 1 base and J by 6 bases, and the space between the germline ends is 13 bases. CDR1 and CDR2 were assigned from the germline V gene as SGDLS and YYNGEE. The donors were roughly 40 Caucasian individuals from Russia, aged roughly 6 to 100 years, who were systemically healthy. Each donor gave approximately 10 milliliters of peripheral blood, collected into EDTA-treated Vacutainer tubes. Ficoll-Paque density-gradient centrifugation was used to isolate PBMCs, with at least 6.5 million obtained per sample. Total RNA was extracted from PBMCs with Trizol reagent, with at least 6 micrograms obtained per sample. Naive CD45RAhigh/CD27high T cell percentages were measured by flow cytometry on a PBMC aliquot from every donor.

The specimen was blood. Here the chain combines TRBV9 and TRBJ1-1; no confident D gene assignment can be made. This receptor was taken from a man between 60 and 70 years old in good health. The CDR3: CASSVSGDPAEAFF. The nucleotides read TGTGCCAGCAGCGTATCTGGGGATCCAGCTGAAGCTTTCTTT.